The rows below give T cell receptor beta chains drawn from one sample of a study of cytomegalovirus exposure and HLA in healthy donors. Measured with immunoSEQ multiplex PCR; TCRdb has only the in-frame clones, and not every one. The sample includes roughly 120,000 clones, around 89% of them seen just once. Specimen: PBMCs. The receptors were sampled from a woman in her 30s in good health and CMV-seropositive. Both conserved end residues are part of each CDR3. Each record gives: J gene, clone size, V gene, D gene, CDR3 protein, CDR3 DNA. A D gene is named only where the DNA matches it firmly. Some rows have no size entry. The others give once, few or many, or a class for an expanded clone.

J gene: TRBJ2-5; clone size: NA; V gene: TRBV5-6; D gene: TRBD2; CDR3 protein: CASSLVGGEETQYF; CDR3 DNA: TGTGCCAGCAGCTTGGTTGGGGGGGAAGAGACCCAGTACTTC
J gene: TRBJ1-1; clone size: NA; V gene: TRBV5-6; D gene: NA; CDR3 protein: CASSSGHPGVAFF; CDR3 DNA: TGTGCCAGCAGCTCGGGACACCCCGGCGTAGCTTTCTTT
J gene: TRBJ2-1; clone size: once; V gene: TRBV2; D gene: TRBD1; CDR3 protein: CASRETGGNEQFF; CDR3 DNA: TGTGCCAGCCGTGAGACAGGGGGCAATGAGCAGTTCTTC
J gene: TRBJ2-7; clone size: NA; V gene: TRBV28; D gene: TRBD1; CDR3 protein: CASSLIQGAQEQYF; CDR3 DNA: TGTGCCAGCAGTTTAATTCAGGGGGCTCAAGAGCAGTACTTC
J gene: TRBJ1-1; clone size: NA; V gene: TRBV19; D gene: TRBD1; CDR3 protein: CASSIPGTGNGEAFF; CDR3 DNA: TGTGCCAGTAGTATCCCTGGGACAGGCAATGGCGAAGCTTTCTTT
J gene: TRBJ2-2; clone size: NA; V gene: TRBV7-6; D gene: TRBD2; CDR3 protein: CASSGGSSFTGELFF; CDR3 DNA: TGTGCCAGCTCAGGCGGGAGTTCCTTTACCGGGGAGCTGTTTTTT
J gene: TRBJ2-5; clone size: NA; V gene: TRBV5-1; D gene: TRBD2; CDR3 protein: CASSLGGSSGAFQETQYF; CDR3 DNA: TGCGCCAGCAGCTTGGGGGGTTCTAGCGGGGCCTTCCAAGAGACCCAGTACTTC
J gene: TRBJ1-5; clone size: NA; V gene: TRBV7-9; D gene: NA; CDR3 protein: CASSSHRESNQPQHF; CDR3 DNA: TGTGCCAGCAGCTCTCACAGGGAGAGCAATCAGCCCCAGCATTTT
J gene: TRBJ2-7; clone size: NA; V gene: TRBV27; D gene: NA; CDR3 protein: CASSKTRDSYEQYF; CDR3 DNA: TGTGCCAGCAGTAAGACGCGGGACTCCTACGAGCAGTACTTC
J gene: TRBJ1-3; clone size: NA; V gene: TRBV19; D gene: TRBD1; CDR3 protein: CASSALTGTGNTIYF; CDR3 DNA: TGTGCCAGTAGTGCCCTGACAGGGACTGGAAACACCATATATTTT
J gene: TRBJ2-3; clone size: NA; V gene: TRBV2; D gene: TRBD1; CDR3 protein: CARSGDRGTDTQYF; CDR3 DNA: TGTGCCAGATCGGGGGACAGGGGCACAGATACGCAGTATTTT
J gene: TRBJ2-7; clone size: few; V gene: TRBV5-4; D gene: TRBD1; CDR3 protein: CASSLRTGDYEQYF; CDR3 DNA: TGTGCCAGCAGCCTTCGGACAGGAGACTACGAGCAGTACTTC
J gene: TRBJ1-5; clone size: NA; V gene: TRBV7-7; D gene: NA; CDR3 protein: CASSGSSGGRDQPQHF; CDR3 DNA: TGTGCCAGCAGCGGATCCTCGGGGGGCCGCGATCAGCCCCAGCATTTT
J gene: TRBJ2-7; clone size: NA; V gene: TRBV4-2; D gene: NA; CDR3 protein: CASSQGHPYEQYF; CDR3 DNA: TGTGCCAGCAGCCAAGGACACCCGTACGAGCAGTACTTC
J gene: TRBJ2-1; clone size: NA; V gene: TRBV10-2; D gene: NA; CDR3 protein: CASSEKWGAYNEQFF; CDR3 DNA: TGCGCCAGCAGTGAGAAGTGGGGAGCTTACAATGAGCAGTTCTTC
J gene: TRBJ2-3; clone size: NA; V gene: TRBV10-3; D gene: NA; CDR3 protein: CAIRQRSTDTQYF; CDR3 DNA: TGTGCCATCAGACAGAGAAGCACAGATACGCAGTATTTT
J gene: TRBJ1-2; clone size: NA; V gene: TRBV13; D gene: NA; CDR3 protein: CASSSASGVSYNYGYTF; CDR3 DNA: TGTGCCAGCAGCTCCGCCTCAGGGGTTTCTTATAACTATGGCTACACCTTC
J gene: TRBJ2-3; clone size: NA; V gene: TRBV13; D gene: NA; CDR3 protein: CASSLKRSGTDTQYF; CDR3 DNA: TGTGCCAGCAGCTTGAAGCGGTCGGGGACAGATACGCAGTATTTT